The 25 T cell receptor beta chains reported below all come from one sample, sequenced in a study of cytomegalovirus exposure and HLA in healthy donors. PCR was performed using 60 Vbeta and 13 Jbeta primers. Clones were sequenced by immunoSEQ multiplex PCR, and TCRdb holds only the in-frame ones, with some missing. The sample yields about 140,000 clones, 61% seen once. Specimen: PBMCs. The receptors come from a male donor in good health and CMV-seronegative.

This clone turned up a few times. The chain links TRBV7-3 to TRBJ1-2, with TRBD1 identical over 11 bases. The CDR3 runs to 13 residues. Germline V gene sequence: CDR1 SGHTA, CDR2 FQGTGA. V lost 5 bases to trimming and J lost 8 bases; unmatched junction nucleotides: 4. CDR3 bases: TGTGCCAGCAGCCCTCGGACAGGGGGCGGCTACACCTTC. Its protein product is CASSPRTGGGYTF.

The chain joins TRBV7-9 to TRBJ2-1, with 12 nucleotides matching TRBD2. In germline, CDR1 is SEHNR, CDR2 FQNEAQ (reference sequence). The CDR3 runs to 17 residues. V shed 1 base and J 8 bases; nucleotides not matched to a gene: 9. CDR3 amino acids: CASSLGTSGDVLYEQFF. The CDR3 DNA sequence: TGTGCCAGCAGCTTAGGGACTAGCGGGGACGTTCTCTATGAGCAGTTCTTC.

To note about this clone: The junction and the germline gene differ at one end; a read error may be behind it. The DNA for the CDR3 is TGTTCCAGCAGCTTAGCCACAGGGGCCAACTACGAGCAGTACTTC. Its translation: CSSSLATGANYEQYF. This chain uses TRBV7-9 with TRBJ2-7, with 7 positions matching TRBD1. The CDR3 extends over 15 amino acids. Per germline, CDR1 SEHNR and CDR2 FQNEAQ (reference sequence).

This clone was seen once. This sequence joins TRBV7-6 and TRBJ2-7, with a tentative D call TRBD1 (6 bases). CDR1 is SGHVS, CDR2 FNYEAQ, per germline. The CDR3 runs to 14 residues. Trimming stripped 4 bases from V and 2 bases from J, with 12 bases between. CDR3 DNA: TGTGCCAGCAGCTCGTATGAGGGGGCCTACGAGCAGTACTTC. Its protein product is CASSSYEGAYEQYF.

Only a few counts were recorded for this clone. The chain recombines TRBV7-9 with TRBJ2-3; no firm D call. Deletions cut 5 bases from V and 0 bases from J, with 6 bases between. The CDR3 extends over 13 amino acids. From germline, CDR1 is SEHNR and CDR2 FQNEAQ (reference sequence). CDR3 residues: CASSRSSTDTQYF. Here the CDR3 DNA reads TGTGCCAGCAGCCGTAGTAGCACAGATACGCAGTATTTT. The full variable domain, in which reference TRBV7-9 and TRBJ2-3 provide the parts outside the CDR3, is DTGVSQNPRHKITKRGQNVTFRCDPISEHNRLYWYRQTLGQGPEFLTYFQNEAQLEKSRLLSDRFSAERPKGSFSTLEIQRTEQGDSAMYLCASSRSSTDTQYFGPGTRLTVL.

The rearrangement joins TRBV27 to TRBJ2-7; no clear D. The CDR3 consists of 14 residues. Trimming cost V 1 base and J 0 bases, with 7 bases left between them. Per the germline V gene, CDR1 is MNHEY and CDR2 is SMNVEV (reference sequence). CDR3 in amino acids: CASSLLVSSYEQYF. CDR3 nucleotides: TGTGCCAGCAGTTTATTGGTGAGCTCCTACGAGCAGTACTTC.

The chain uses TRBV25-1 and TRBJ2-3; 9 positions match TRBD2. Germline V gene data show CDR1 as MGHDK and CDR2 as SYGVNS. This CDR3 spans 15 amino acids. The junction had 10 bases not matched to a gene; V was cut back by 7 bases and J by 5 bases. In DNA form, the CDR3 reads TGTGCCAGCATGGGTCTAGCGGGGACGGGAGATACGCAGTATTTT. Its protein product is CASMGLAGTGDTQYF.

V usage is TRBV6-1 and J usage is TRBJ2-7; the D gene is possibly TRBD2 (6 bases). CDR3 length: 15 amino acids. Germline assignment: CDR1 MNHNS and CDR2 SASEGT. V was shortened by 2 bases and J by 6 bases, with 17 bases between the two germline ends. CDR3 sequence: CASSESRDSAGEQYF. The CDR3 DNA follows: TGTGCCAGCAGTGAAAGTAGGGACTCCGCCGGCGAGCAGTACTTC.

CDR3 bases: TGCGCCAGCAGCTTGGCTAGGGGGGGCCGTTCTAATGAGCAGTTCTTC. Protein: CASSLARGGRSNEQFF. The chain has TRBV5-1 and TRBJ2-1; TRBD2 is a possible D gene (7 bases). From germline, CDR1 is SGHRS and CDR2 YFSETQ. The CDR3 runs 16 residues. Trimming pared 0 bases from V and 7 bases from J, leaving 17 bases between.

V gene TRBV4-3 combines with J gene TRBJ2-5, with D unresolved. CDR3 size: 15 residues. V lost 0 bases and J 2 bases, leaving 10 bases between the germline ends. From germline, CDR1 is LGHNA and CDR2 YSLEER. CDR3 DNA sequence: TGCGCCAGCAGCCAAGACTTGGGCAGACAAGAGACCCAGTACTTC. It encodes CASSQDLGRQETQYF.

The chain recombines TRBV7-9 with TRBJ1-1, with D uncertain. The CDR3 runs to 14 residues. Between the trimmed V and J ends, which lost 3 bases and 0 bases, there was a span of 8 bases. Germline CDR1 is SEHNR and CDR2 is FQNEAQ (reference sequence). The CDR3 nucleotides read TGTGCCAGCAGCTTGAGGATCGTGAACACTGAAGCTTTCTTT. It translates to CASSLRIVNTEAFF.

This chain links TRBV6-1 with TRBJ2-7; D might be TRBD2 (6 bases). The CDR3 is 14 residues long. V was pared by 6 bases and J by 2 bases, with 14 bases between. Germline CDR1 MNHNS, CDR2 SASEGT. CDR3 nucleotide sequence: TGTGCCAGCAGGGGGGGAGGAGGGCCCTACGAGCAGTACTTC. It specifies CASRGGGGPYEQYF.

The chain employs TRBV10-3 and TRBJ2-7, with D perhaps matching TRBD1 (6 bases). V was trimmed by 2 bases and J by 2 bases, leaving 10 bases between them. There are 14 residues in the CDR3. CDR1 is ENHRY and CDR2 is SYGVKD in the germline V gene. For the CDR3, the DNA is TGTGCCATCAGTGAGGTACAGGGAGCCTACGAGCAGTACTTC. It is translated as CAISEVQGAYEQYF.

This clone was counted between two and nine times. This chain uses TRBV18 with TRBJ1-2, with D perhaps matching TRBD1 (6 bases). This CDR3 is 12 amino acids long. The V gene's germline CDR1 is KGHSH and CDR2 LQKENI. With 5 bases removed from V and 7 bases from J, the gap between germline ends came to 11 bases. CDR3 nucleotides: TGTGCCAGCTCAACAGGGTATATTGGCTACACCTTC. Encoded protein: CASSTGYIGYTF.

The sample holds a few counts of this clone. The gene calls are TRBV7-6 and TRBJ1-2; 7 positions match TRBD1. CDR3 length equals 15 residues. Germline CDR1 reads SGHVS; CDR2 reads FNYEAQ. After removal of 3 bases from V and 0 bases from J, the junction contained 4 bases not matched to a gene. CDR3 sequence reads: CASSLEGTANYGYTF. The DNA for the CDR3 is TGTGCCAGCAGCTTGGAGGGGACAGCTAACTATGGCTACACCTTC. Using reference TRBV7-6 and TRBJ1-2 for the parts outside the CDR3, the full variable domain is GAGVSQSPRYKVTKRGQDVALRCDPISGHVSLYWYRQALGQGPEFLTYFNYEAQQDKSGLPNDRFSAERPEGSISTLTIQRTEQRDSAMYRCASSLEGTANYGYTFGSGTRLTVV.

The J gene is TRBJ2-3, the V gene TRBV28; TRBD2 matches at 8 bases. V gave up 2 bases and J gave up 1 base; unmatched junction bases: 2. CDR3 length: 15 residues. CDR1 MDHEN and CDR2 SYDVKM come from the germline V gene. CDR3 coding DNA: TGTGCCAGCAGTTTACCGGGGGGGCGCACAGATACGCAGTATTTT. This encodes CASSLPGGRTDTQYF.

This clone has a single count. The gene calls are TRBV4-3 and TRBJ1-6, with a weak D call TRBD1 (6 bases). V was trimmed by 4 bases and J by 7 bases, leaving 14 bases between them. Germline V CDR1 and CDR2: LGHNA, YSLEER. The length of the CDR3 is 15 residues. This CDR3 reads CASSRGRGGNSPLHF. DNA for the CDR3: TGCGCCAGCAGCCGGGGCAGGGGCGGCAATTCACCCCTCCACTTT.

The gene calls are TRBV18 and TRBJ1-5; D might be TRBD1 (5 bases). CDR1 is KGHSH and CDR2 is LQKENI in the germline V gene. The CDR3 has 15 amino acids. Trimming left V 3 bases short and J 3 bases short, with 12 bases between. The CDR3 spells CASSPIGVDNQPQHF. The CDR3 bases are TGTGCCAGCTCACCCATAGGGGTGGACAATCAGCCCCAGCATTTT.

V usage is TRBV4-2 and J usage is TRBJ1-1; 7 nucleotides match TRBD1. Looked up from germline, CDR1 is LGHNA and CDR2 is YNFKEQ. The CDR3 contains 12 residues. Trimming took 4 bases from V and 8 from J; bases not matched to a gene: 4. DNA of the CDR3: TGTGCCAGCAGCCCTGACAGGGAAGAAGCTTTCTTT. Protein product: CASSPDREEAFF.

The V and J genes are TRBV6-5 and TRBJ1-4; D possibly corresponds to TRBD1 (5 bases). The V end was cut by 5 bases, the J end by 13 bases, with 23 bases between. Germline lookup yields CDR1 MNHEY and CDR2 SVGAGI. CDR3 length: 15 residues. Written as DNA, the CDR3 is TGTGCCAGCAGTCGCCGGGCTCTCGGCCAAAGGGGACTGTTTTTT. Its protein product is CASSRRALGQRGLFF.

CDR3: CASSPIAGGRAGELFF. CDR3 DNA: TGTGCCAGCAGCCCTATAGCGGGGGGGCGGGCCGGGGAGCTGTTTTTT. V and J are TRBV7-3 and TRBJ2-2, with 11 bases that match TRBD2. Germline assignment: CDR1 SGHTA and CDR2 FQGTGA. CDR3 length equals 16 residues. The J segment lost 6 bases and the V segment lost 5 bases, leaving 8 bases of the junction unmatched.

As regards this clone: Other DNA sequences of this sample code for an identical CDR3. The rearrangement joins TRBV29-1 to TRBJ2-1; D perhaps matches TRBD1 (6 bases). The germline CDR1 and CDR2 sequences are SQVTM and ANQGSEA. The length of the CDR3 is 11 residues. V was cut by 3 bases and J by 6 bases, with 6 bases left in between. The CDR3 region has the DNA TGCAGCGTTGACAGGGGCAATGAGCAGTTCTTC. Amino acids: CSVDRGNEQFF.

The chain links TRBV7-2 to TRBJ1-3; D not resolved. V was clipped by 5 bases and J by 0 bases, with 20 bases between them. The CDR3 loop spans 18 amino acids. Germline V lookup: CDR1 SGHTA, CDR2 FQGNSA. DNA for the CDR3: TGTGCCAGCAGCCCGAGATGGAGGTCGGCTGACTCTGGAAACACCATATATTTT. This codes for CASSPRWRSADSGNTIYF.

The chain uses TRBV15 and TRBJ1-1, with D unclear. Trimming shortened V by 0 bases and J by 3 bases, and 8 bases separated the two germline ends. CDR3 length: 14 residues. The germline V gene has CDR1 LNHNV and CDR2 YYDKDF (reference sequence). The CDR3, as DNA: TGTGCCACCAGCAGAGACTCGCCGGACACTGAAGCTTTCTTT. Amino acids: CATSRDSPDTEAFF.

The chain joins TRBV7-6 to TRBJ2-5; D possibly corresponds to TRBD2 (5 bases). In germline, CDR1 is SGHVS, CDR2 FNYEAQ. The CDR3 totals 13 residues. V was cut by 6 bases and J by 5 bases, with 13 bases left in between. CDR3 sequence: CASRANGMETQYF. CDR3 in DNA: TGTGCCAGCAGGGCTAACGGGATGGAGACCCAGTACTTC. Looking up the rest from reference TRBV7-6 and TRBJ2-5 gives the full variable domain: GAGVSQSPRYKVTKRGQDVALRCDPISGHVSLYWYRQALGQGPEFLTYFNYEAQQDKSGLPNDRFSAERPEGSISTLTIQRTEQRDSAMYRCASRANGMETQYFGPGTRLLVL.